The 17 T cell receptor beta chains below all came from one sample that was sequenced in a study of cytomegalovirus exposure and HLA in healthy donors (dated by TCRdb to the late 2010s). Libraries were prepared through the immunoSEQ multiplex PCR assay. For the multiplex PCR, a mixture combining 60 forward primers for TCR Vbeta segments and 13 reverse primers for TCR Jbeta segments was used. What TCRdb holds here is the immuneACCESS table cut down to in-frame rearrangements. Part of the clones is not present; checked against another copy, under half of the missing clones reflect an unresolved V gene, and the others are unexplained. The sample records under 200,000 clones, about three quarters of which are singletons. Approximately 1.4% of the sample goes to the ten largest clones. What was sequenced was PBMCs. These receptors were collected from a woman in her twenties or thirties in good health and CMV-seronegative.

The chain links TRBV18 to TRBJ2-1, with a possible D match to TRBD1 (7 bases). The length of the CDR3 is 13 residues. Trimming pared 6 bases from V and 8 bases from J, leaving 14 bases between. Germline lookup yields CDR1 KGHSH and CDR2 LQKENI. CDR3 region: CASSGRGGDEQFF. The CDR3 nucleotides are TGTGCCAGCTCCGGGAGAGGGGGCGATGAGCAGTTCTTC.

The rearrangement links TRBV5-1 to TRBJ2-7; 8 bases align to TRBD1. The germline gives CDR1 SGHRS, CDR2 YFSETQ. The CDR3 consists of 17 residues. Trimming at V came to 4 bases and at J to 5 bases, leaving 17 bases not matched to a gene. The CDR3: CASSPDRGGRVFNEQYF. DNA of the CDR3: TGCGCCAGCAGCCCCGACAGGGGAGGAAGAGTTTTCAACGAGCAGTACTTC.

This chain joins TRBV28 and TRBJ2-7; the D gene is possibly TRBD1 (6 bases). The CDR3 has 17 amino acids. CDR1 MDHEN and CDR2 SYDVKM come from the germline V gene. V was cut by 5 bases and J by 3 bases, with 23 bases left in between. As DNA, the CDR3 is TGTGCCAGCAGTGCCCCGGTTGGGCAGGGGAAGAGCTACGAGCAGTACTTC. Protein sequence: CASSAPVGQGKSYEQYF.

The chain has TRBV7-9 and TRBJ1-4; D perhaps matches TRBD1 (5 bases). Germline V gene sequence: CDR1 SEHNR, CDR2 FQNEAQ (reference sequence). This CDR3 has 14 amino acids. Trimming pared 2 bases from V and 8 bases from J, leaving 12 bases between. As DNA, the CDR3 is TGTGCCAGCAGCTTAACGCAGGGAAGGGAAAAACTGTTTTTT. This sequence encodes CASSLTQGREKLFF.

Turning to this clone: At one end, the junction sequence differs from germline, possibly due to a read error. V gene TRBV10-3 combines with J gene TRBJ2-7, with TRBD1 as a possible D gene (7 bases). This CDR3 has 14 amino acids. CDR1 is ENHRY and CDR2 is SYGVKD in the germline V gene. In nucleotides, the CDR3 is TGTGCCATTAGTGCGGGACAGACAACCTACGAGCAGTACTTC. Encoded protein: CAISAGQTTYEQYF.

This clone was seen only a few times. CDR3 sequence: CATSRDMRVDGYTF. CDR3 DNA sequence: TGTGCCACCAGCAGAGATATGAGGGTGGATGGCTACACCTTC. V usage is TRBV15 and J usage is TRBJ1-2, with D hard to call. The ends were cut back, 0 bases at V and 6 bases at J, with 11 bases in the middle. The CDR3 extends over 14 amino acids. Germline V gene lookup returns CDR1 LNHNV and CDR2 YYDKDF (reference sequence).

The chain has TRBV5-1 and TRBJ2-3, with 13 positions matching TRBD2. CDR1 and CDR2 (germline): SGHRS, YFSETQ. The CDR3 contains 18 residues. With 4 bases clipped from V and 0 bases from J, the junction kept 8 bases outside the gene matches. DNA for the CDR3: TGCGCCAGCAGCCCAGGACTAGCGGGGGCCGCTAGCACAGATACGCAGTATTTT. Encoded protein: CASSPGLAGAASTDTQYF.

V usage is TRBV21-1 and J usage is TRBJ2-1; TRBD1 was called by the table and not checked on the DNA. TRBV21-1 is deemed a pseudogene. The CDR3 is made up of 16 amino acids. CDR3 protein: CASSKLKGAPYNEQFF. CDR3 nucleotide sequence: TGTGCCAGCAGCAAACTGAAGGGGGCCCCCTACAATGAGCAGTTCTTC.

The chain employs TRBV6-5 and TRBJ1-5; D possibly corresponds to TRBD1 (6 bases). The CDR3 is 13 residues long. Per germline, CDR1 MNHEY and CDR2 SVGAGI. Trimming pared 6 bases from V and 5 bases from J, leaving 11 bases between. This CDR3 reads CASRMDSHQPQHF. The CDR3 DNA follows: TGTGCCAGCAGAATGGACAGCCATCAGCCCCAGCATTTT.

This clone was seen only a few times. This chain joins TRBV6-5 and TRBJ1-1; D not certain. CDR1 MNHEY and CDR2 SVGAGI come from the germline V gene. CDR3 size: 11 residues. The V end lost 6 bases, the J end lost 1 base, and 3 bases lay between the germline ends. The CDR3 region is CASRANTEAFF. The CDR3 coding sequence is TGTGCCAGCAGGGCGAACACTGAAGCTTTCTTT.

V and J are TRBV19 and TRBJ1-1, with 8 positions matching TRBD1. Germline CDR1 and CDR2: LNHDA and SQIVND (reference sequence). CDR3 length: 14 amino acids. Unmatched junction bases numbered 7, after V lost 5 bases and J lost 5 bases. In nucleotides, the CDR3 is TGTGCCAGTAGTGCGACAGGGGCATGGACTGAAGCTTTCTTT. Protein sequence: CASSATGAWTEAFF.

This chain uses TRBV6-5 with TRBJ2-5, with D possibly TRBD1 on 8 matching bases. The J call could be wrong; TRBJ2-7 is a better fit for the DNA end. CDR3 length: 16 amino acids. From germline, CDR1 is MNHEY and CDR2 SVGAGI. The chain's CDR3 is CASSYRRQGRVYEQYF. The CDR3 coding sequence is TGTGCCAGCAGTTACCGCAGACAGGGGAGGGTTTACGAGCAGTACTTC.

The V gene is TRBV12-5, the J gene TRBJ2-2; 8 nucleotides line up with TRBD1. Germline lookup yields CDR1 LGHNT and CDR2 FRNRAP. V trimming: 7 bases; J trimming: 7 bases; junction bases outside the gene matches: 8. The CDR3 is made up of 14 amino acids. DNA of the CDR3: TGTGCTAGTGCGGGGCAGGGGGCGAGCGGGGAGCTGTTTTTT. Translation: CASAGQGASGELFF. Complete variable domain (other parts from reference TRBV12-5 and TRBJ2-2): DARVTQTPRHKVTEMGQEVTMRCQPILGHNTVFWYRQTMMQGLELLAYFRNRAPLDDSGMPKDRFSAEMPDATLATLKIQPSEPRDSAVYFCASAGQGASGELFFGEGSRLTVL.

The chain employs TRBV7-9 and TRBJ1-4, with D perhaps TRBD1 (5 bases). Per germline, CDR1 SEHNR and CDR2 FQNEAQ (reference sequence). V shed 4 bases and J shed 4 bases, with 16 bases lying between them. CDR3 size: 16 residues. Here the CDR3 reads CASSSSDSRFNEKLFF. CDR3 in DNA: TGTGCCAGCAGCTCCTCCGACAGTCGTTTTAATGAAAAACTGTTTTTT. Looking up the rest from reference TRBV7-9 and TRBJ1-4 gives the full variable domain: DTGVSQNPRHKITKRGQNVTFRCDPISEHNRLYWYRQTLGQGPEFLTYFQNEAQLEKSRLLSDRFSAERPKGSFSTLEIQRTEQGDSAMYLCASSSSDSRFNEKLFFGSGTQLSVL.

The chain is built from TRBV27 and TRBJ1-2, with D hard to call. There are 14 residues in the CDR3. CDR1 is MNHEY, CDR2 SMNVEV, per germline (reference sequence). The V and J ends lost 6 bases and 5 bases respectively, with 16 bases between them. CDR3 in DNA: TGTGCCAGCAGATCCAATCGACGGACTTATGGCTACACCTTC. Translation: CASRSNRRTYGYTF.

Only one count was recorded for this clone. CDR3 nucleotides: TGCGCCAGCAGCCCGGGTGGGACAGGGAGTCTATGGGCCAACGTCCTGACTTTC. Translation gives CASSPGGTGSLWANVLTF. The gene calls are TRBV5-1 and TRBJ2-6; 9 nucleotides align to TRBD1. With V trimmed by 4 bases and J by 5 bases, 13 bases remained unmatched. CDR3 length: 18 residues. CDR1 and CDR2 from the germline V gene are SGHRS and YFSETQ.

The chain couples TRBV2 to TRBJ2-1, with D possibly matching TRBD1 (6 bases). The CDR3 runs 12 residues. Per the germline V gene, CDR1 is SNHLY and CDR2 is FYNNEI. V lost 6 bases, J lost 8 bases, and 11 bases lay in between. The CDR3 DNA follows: TGTGCCAGCAGAGGGACACTCTATGAGCAGTTCTTC. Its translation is CASRGTLYEQFF.